Listed here are 15 T cell receptor beta chains from one sample, sequenced in a study of shared clonotypes between healthy human individuals. The data were produced by immunoSEQ multiplex PCR, yet TCRdb's version contains in-frame clones alone and is incomplete. This table has under 2.5 million clones, 85% to 95% appearing once. Sequenced material: naive CD4+ T cells from PBMCs. Described subset: CD45RA+ positively selected. Every receptor here comes from a man aged 18-30 years in good health. Some clones in this sample may be carry-over from other donors' samples.

This clone showed up just a few times. The genes are TRBV6-5 and TRBJ1-1; unclear D gene. Looked up from germline, CDR1 is MNHEY and CDR2 is SVGAGI. Trimming took off 0 bases at V and 2 bases at J, with 13 bases between the two ends. This CDR3 has 16 amino acids. The CDR3 DNA is TGTGCCAGCAGTTACTCGATAGGAATATCAAACACTGAAGCTTTCTTT. This encodes CASSYSIGISNTEAFF.

The chain has TRBV15 and TRBJ1-2, with D perhaps TRBD1 (5 bases). V lost 2 bases to trimming and J lost 8 bases, with 18 bases between them. Germline loops: CDR1 LNHNV, CDR2 YYDKDF (reference sequence). The CDR3 is 15 residues long. This chain's CDR3 is CATSRQGLGLRGYTF. The DNA of the CDR3 is TGTGCCACCAGCAGACAGGGATTAGGACTAAGGGGCTACACCTTC.

The rearrangement uses TRBV5-1 and TRBJ1-1; 8 bases match TRBD1. Germline-derived CDR1 and CDR2 are SGHRS and YFSETQ. V lost 8 bases, J lost 4 bases, and 10 bases stayed unmatched. The CDR3 spans 14 residues. CDR3 nucleotide sequence: TGCGCCAGTTATACAGGGGGGCCCCGCACTGAAGCTTTCTTT. Its protein is CASYTGGPRTEAFF.

This chain links TRBV5-4 with TRBJ2-3, with a possible D match to TRBD1 (5 bases). In germline, CDR1 is SGHNT, CDR2 YYREEE (reference sequence). Trimming cost V 0 bases and J 6 bases, with 11 bases left between them. The CDR3 totals 14 residues. The CDR3 region is CASSLGLKGDTQYF. The CDR3 DNA reads TGTGCCAGCAGCTTGGGGCTGAAGGGGGATACGCAGTATTTT.

This chain links TRBV11-2 with TRBJ1-4; a weak D match, TRBD1 (5 bases). Trimming left V 0 bases short and J 8 bases short, with 13 bases between. The CDR3 loop spans 15 amino acids. Germline lookup yields CDR1 SGHAT and CDR2 FQNNGV. CDR3 sequence: CASSLDGREREKLFF. The CDR3 DNA is TGTGCCAGCAGCTTAGATGGCAGGGAGAGGGAAAAACTGTTTTTT.

The chain carries TRBV2 and TRBJ1-2; possibly TRBD1 for D (5 bases). V was trimmed by 7 bases and J by 2 bases, leaving 14 bases between them. Germline V lookup: CDR1 SNHLY, CDR2 FYNNEI. The CDR3 consists of 14 residues. The CDR3 spells CASTPGGGNYGYTF. CDR3 DNA sequence: TGTGCCAGCACCCCCGGGGGGGGGAACTATGGCTACACCTTC.

This clone was seen only once. The genes are TRBV28 and TRBJ1-2, with TRBD1 matching over 9 bases. With V trimmed by 1 base and J by 8 bases, 8 bases remained unmatched. From germline, CDR1 is MDHEN and CDR2 SYDVKM. The CDR3 sequence is 15 residues long. The CDR3 sequence: CASSLSRTGAQGYTF. The CDR3 DNA reads TGTGCCAGCAGTTTATCGCGGACAGGGGCACAGGGCTACACCTTC.

This chain links TRBV9 with TRBJ1-5; 7 nucleotides line up with TRBD1. Trimming cost V 6 bases and J 6 bases; bases outside gene matches: 15. The CDR3 covers 16 residues. Germline CDR1 is SGDLS and CDR2 is YYNGEE. DNA of the CDR3: TGTGCCAGCAAGGTCCCCCCTAACAGGGGAGGTCAGCCCCAGCATTTT. Its protein product is CASKVPPNRGGQPQHF.

This chain uses TRBV6-5 with TRBJ2-3, with 7 bases identical to TRBD2. The ends lost 6 bases at V and 0 bases at J; junction bases unmatched: 6. The germline gives CDR1 MNHEY, CDR2 SVGAGI. This CDR3 is built from 15 residues. CDR3 nucleotide sequence: TGTGCCAGCAGGCGGAGCGGGATCAGCACAGATACGCAGTATTTT. It codes for CASRRSGISTDTQYF.

The chain carries TRBV2 and TRBJ2-2; TRBD2 matches at 7 bases. Looked up from germline, CDR1 is SNHLY and CDR2 is FYNNEI. The CDR3 has 15 amino acids. V was pared by 7 bases and J by 5 bases, with 10 bases of the junction left unmatched. CDR3 sequence reads: CASTFGGSGTGELFF. CDR3 bases: TGTGCCAGCACCTTCGGGGGGAGCGGAACCGGGGAGCTGTTTTTT.

This clone was seen a few times. The rearrangement uses TRBV6-1 and TRBJ1-1; maybe TRBD1 (5 bases). The CDR3 totals 14 residues. The ends were cut back, 5 bases at V and 4 bases at J, with 14 bases in the middle. The germline V gene has CDR1 MNHNS and CDR2 SASEGT. CDR3 bases: TGTGCCAGCAGTCACAGGACCGGAGGCACTGAAGCTTTCTTT. As protein: CASSHRTGGTEAFF.

About this clone itself: The junction departs from the called germline gene at one end, perhaps through a read error. The rearrangement links TRBV18 to TRBJ1-3, with D hard to call. CDR3 length: 14 amino acids. The germline V gene encodes CDR1 KGHSH and CDR2 LQKENI. The CDR3 spells CASLQVETNTQTHF. For the CDR3, the DNA is TGTGCCAGCCTACAAGTAGAGACAAACACGCAAACGCATTTT.

As for this clone: Other DNA sequences in this sample translate to the same CDR3. The V call is TRBV29-1, the J call TRBJ2-7; no firm D call. In germline, CDR1 is SQVTM, CDR2 ANQGSEA. This CDR3 is 11 amino acids long. V was cut by 3 bases and J by 3 bases, with 6 bases left in between. The CDR3 is CSVDLGYEQYF. The CDR3 nucleotides are TGCAGCGTTGATTTGGGCTACGAGCAGTACTTC.

The rearrangement joins TRBV9 to TRBJ1-1; 8 bases align to TRBD1. This CDR3 is built from 13 residues. With 9 bases clipped from V and 5 bases from J, the junction kept 9 bases outside the gene matches. Germline CDR1 is SGDLS and CDR2 is YYNGEE. In DNA form, the CDR3 reads TGTGCCACCTCCAGGGGGCTAGGTACTGAAGCTTTCTTT. It is translated as CATSRGLGTEAFF.

The V gene is TRBV6-1, the J gene TRBJ1-2, with D possibly being TRBD1 (5 bases). The germline V gene has CDR1 MNHNS and CDR2 SASEGT. Trimming took 2 bases from V and 5 from J, leaving 18 bases between them. This CDR3 region has 16 residues. This chain's CDR3 is CASSELNGAWTYGYTF. The CDR3 region has the DNA TGTGCCAGCAGTGAATTGAACGGGGCGTGGACGTATGGCTACACCTTC.